This is a list of T cell receptor beta chains from one sample in a study of T cells in Graves' hyperthyroidism and ophthalmopathy. One entry per CDR3 protein results from TCRdb running MiXCR on the multiplex PCR reads. The table has hundreds of thousands of distinct CDR3 sequences, under 15% seen once; the top ten hold 9.2%. The specimen was blood. Receptors originate from a woman between 18 and 29 years old with Graves' hyperthyroidism. The CDR3 runs from the conserved cysteine through the conserved F or W. Fields, in order: D gene, V gene, J gene, clone size, CDR3 protein, CDR3 DNA. D genes are given only for firm matches. Clone sizes are given selectively: once, few, many, or a class where the clone is expanded.

NA	TRBV12-3/TRBV12-4	TRBJ2-7	many	CASTFARSSYEQYF	TGTGCCAGCACTTTTGCGAGGTCTTCCTACGAGCAGTACTTC
NA	TRBV20-1	TRBJ2-1	many	CSARQLGYNEQFF	TGCAGTGCCCGCCAGTTGGGCTACAATGAGCAGTTCTTC
TRBD1	TRBV6-1	TRBJ2-5	many	CASSEFGQGNVETQYF	TGTGCCAGCAGTGAATTTGGACAGGGGAATGTGGAGACCCAGTACTTC
TRBD2	TRBV19	TRBJ2-5	few	CASSYGPAGEGETQYF	TGTGCCAGTAGTTACGGTCCGGCGGGAGAGGGAGAGACCCAGTACTTC
NA	TRBV28	TRBJ1-2	few	CASSPGNPYGYTF	TGTGCCAGCAGTCCAGGGAATCCCTATGGCTACACCTTC
TRBD2	TRBV18	TRBJ2-7	many	CASSQDSGRYYEQYF	TGTGCCAGCTCACAAGATAGCGGGAGGTACTACGAGCAGTACTTC
NA	TRBV29-1	TRBJ2-3	many	CSGVRTGSSTDTQYF	TGCAGCGGAGTCCGGACGGGATCTAGCACAGATACGCAGTATTTT
TRBD1	TRBV20-1	TRBJ1-1	many	CSAWTGWNTEAFF	TGCAGTGCTTGGACAGGCTGGAACACTGAAGCTTTCTTT
NA	TRBV9	TRBJ2-3	few	CASSVVRTDTQYF	TGTGCCAGCAGCGTAGTCCGTACAGATACGCAGTATTTT
TRBD1	TRBV28	TRBJ1-3	many	CASRAGTAGNTIYF	TGTGCCAGCAGGGCCGGGACAGCTGGAAACACCATATATTTT
NA	TRBV25-1	TRBJ2-7	many	CASSKGTNGRGEQYF	TGTGCCAGCTCAAAAGGGACGAATGGAAGGGGGGAGCAGTACTTC
TRBD2	TRBV4-1	TRBJ2-3	NA	CASSQRASGGKDTQYF	TGCGCCAGCAGCCAACGCGCTAGCGGGGGTAAAGATACGCAGTATTTT
NA	TRBV2	TRBJ2-2	many	CASSWTTEGYEVTGELFF	TGTGCCAGCAGTTGGACAACTGAAGGATATGAGGTCACCGGGGAGCTGTTTTTT
NA	TRBV28	TRBJ2-7	many	CASSLSGSSSYEQYF	TGTGCCAGCAGCCTTAGCGGTAGCTCCTCCTACGAGCAGTACTTC
NA	TRBV5-6	TRBJ2-7	many	CASSLVGLPYEQYF	TGTGCCAGCAGCTTGGTGGGCCTACCCTACGAGCAGTACTTC
NA	TRBV7-2	TRBJ2-2	many	CASSLAGWSGGTGELFF	TGTGCCAGCAGCTTAGCGGGGTGGTCAGGGGGGACCGGGGAGCTGTTTTTT
TRBD2	TRBV20-1	TRBJ2-3	NA	CSASAGVPDTQYF	TGCAGTGCTAGCGCGGGAGTTCCAGATACGCAGTATTTT
NA	TRBV3-1	TRBJ2-7	many	CASSRDTRSSYEQYF	TGTGCCAGCAGCCGGGACACTAGGAGCTCCTACGAGCAGTACTTC
NA	TRBV6-1	TRBJ1-5	NA	CASSFGRGIQPQHF	TGTGCCAGCAGCTTTGGGAGGGGGATTCAGCCCCAGCATTTT
TRBD1	TRBV29-1	TRBJ1-5	few	CSVGQGGHQPQHF	TGCAGCGTTGGTCAGGGGGGCCACCAGCCCCAGCATTTT
NA	TRBV20-1	TRBJ2-2	many	CSAARGAETGELFF	TGCAGTGCGGCAAGGGGGGCGGAAACCGGGGAGCTGTTTTTT
NA	TRBV2	TRBJ1-4	NA	CASSDVTFGTNEKLFF	TGTGCCAGCAGTGACGTCACTTTCGGAACTAATGAAAAACTGTTTTTT
TRBD2	TRBV13	TRBJ2-1	few	CASSSRRLAGENEQFF	TGTGCCAGCAGCTCGCGGAGGCTAGCGGGAGAGAATGAGCAGTTCTTC
TRBD2	TRBV2	TRBJ2-3	many	CASSANSGGALADTQYF	TGTGCCAGCAGTGCGAACAGCGGGGGGGCCTTGGCAGATACGCAGTATTTT
NA	TRBV11-2	TRBJ2-7	many	CASTRNELASYEQYF	TGTGCCAGCACCCGAAACGAGCTAGCTTCCTACGAGCAGTACTTC
TRBD2	TRBV11-2	TRBJ2-1	once	CASSAGTSGGAGNEQFF	TGTGCCAGCAGCGCGGGGACTAGCGGGGGGGCGGGGAATGAGCAGTTCTTC
TRBD1	TRBV6-1	TRBJ1-3	many	CASSQGQLGNTIYF	TGTGCCAGCAGCCAGGGACAGCTGGGAAACACCATATATTTT
NA	TRBV28	TRBJ2-7	many	CASTVGGEGYEQYF	TGTGCCAGCACCGTAGGGGGGGAGGGCTACGAGCAGTACTTC
TRBD1	TRBV2	TRBJ2-7	NA	CASSEGTGGPYEQYF	TGTGCCAGCAGTGAAGGGACAGGGGGACCCTACGAGCAGTACTTC
TRBD2	TRBV5-6	TRBJ2-3	NA	CATGSGNADTQYF	TGTGCCACCGGTAGCGGGAACGCAGATACGCAGTATTTT
TRBD1	TRBV6-5	TRBJ2-7	many	CASSYSPGTGEQQYF	TGTGCCAGCAGTTACTCCCCCGGGACAGGGGAGCAGCAGTACTTC
TRBD1	TRBV5-1	TRBJ2-5	NA	CASSRTGTEQETQYF	TGCGCCAGCAGCCGGACCGGGACAGAACAAGAGACCCAGTACTTC
NA	TRBV4-1	TRBJ2-1	NA	CASSQVGLRGTDRNEQFF	TGCGCCAGCAGCCAAGTCGGGCTTCGGGGAACGGACCGCAATGAGCAGTTCTTC
NA	TRBV19	TRBJ1-1	NA	CASMGGGAGNTEAFF	TGTGCCAGTATGGGGGGGGGGGCTGGGAACACTGAAGCTTTCTTT
TRBD2	TRBV20-1	TRBJ2-3	many	CSARQSGSGTDTQYF	TGCAGTGCTCGGCAAAGCGGGAGTGGCACAGATACGCAGTATTTT
NA	TRBV9	TRBJ2-5	NA	CASSVGTLQETQYF	TGTGCCAGCAGCGTGGGGACCCTACAAGAGACCCAGTACTTC
NA	TRBV28	TRBJ1-1	many	CASRGGSTRLEAFF	TGTGCCAGTCGGGGGGGGTCCACCCGGTTGGAAGCTTTCTTT
NA	TRBV20-1	TRBJ1-1	many	CSARRQANTEAFF	TGCAGTGCTAGGAGACAGGCGAACACTGAAGCTTTCTTT
TRBD1	TRBV18	TRBJ2-7	many	CASSAGTDVEQYF	TGTGCCAGCTCGGCCGGGACAGATGTCGAGCAGTACTTC
NA	TRBV10-3	TRBJ1-5	many	CAISHEAGQPQHF	TGTGCCATCTCACACGAGGCGGGTCAGCCCCAGCATTTT
TRBD2	TRBV6-1	TRBJ2-2	many	CASVTRGGTGGTGELFF	TGTGCCAGCGTGACTCGCGGGGGTACCGGGGGGACCGGGGAGCTGTTTTTT
NA	TRBV12-3/TRBV12-4	TRBJ2-7	NA	CASSSHVRKTSYEQYF	TGTGCCAGCAGTTCCCATGTTAGGAAGACCTCCTACGAGCAGTACTTC
TRBD2	TRBV14	TRBJ2-2	NA	CASSPNLAGGNTGELFF	TGTGCCAGCAGCCCAAACCTAGCGGGGGGGAACACCGGGGAGCTGTTTTTT
NA	TRBV27	TRBJ1-2	many	CASSLGTANYGYTF	TGTGCCAGCAGTTTAGGTACAGCTAACTATGGCTACACCTTC
NA	TRBV6-1	TRBJ1-1	NA	CASSEAFGTASEAFF	TGTGCCAGCAGTGAAGCGTTCGGGACGGCTAGTGAAGCTTTCTTT
TRBD1	TRBV4-1	TRBJ2-4	many	CASSQPYRGLAKNIQYF	TGCGCCAGCAGCCAACCATACAGGGGCCTAGCCAAAAACATTCAGTACTTC
NA	TRBV24-1	TRBJ2-1	many	CATSAVDNNEQFF	TGTGCCACCAGTGCCGTCGACAACAATGAGCAGTTCTTC